Included here is one T cell receptor (beta chain) sequence, with context. The data belong to a study of control samples from healthy donors and cancer patients. Sequencing used immunoSEQ multiplex PCR; TCRdb keeps in-frame clones, though not all of them. The sample carries some 39,000 clones, around 88% recorded once. The CDR3 is 13 amino acids. V shed 3 bases and J shed 6 bases, with 8 bases lying between them. Germline CDR1 LNHDA, CDR2 SQIVND (reference sequence). The TCR originated in a woman aged 55-70 years with lung cancer. The chain has TRBV19 and TRBJ2-2; D gene ambiguous. Sequencing was done on a sample of PBMCs. DNA for the CDR3: TGTGCCAGTAGTATTTTGCCCCCCGGGGAGCTGTTTTTT. As protein: CASSILPPGELFF. Drawing the rest from reference TRBV19 and TRBJ2-2, the complete variable domain is DGGITQSPKYLFRKEGQNVTLSCEQNLNHDAMYWYRQDPGQGLRLIYYSQIVNDFQKGDIAEGYSVSREKKESFPLTVTSAQKNPTAFYLCASSILPPGELFFGEGSRLTVL.